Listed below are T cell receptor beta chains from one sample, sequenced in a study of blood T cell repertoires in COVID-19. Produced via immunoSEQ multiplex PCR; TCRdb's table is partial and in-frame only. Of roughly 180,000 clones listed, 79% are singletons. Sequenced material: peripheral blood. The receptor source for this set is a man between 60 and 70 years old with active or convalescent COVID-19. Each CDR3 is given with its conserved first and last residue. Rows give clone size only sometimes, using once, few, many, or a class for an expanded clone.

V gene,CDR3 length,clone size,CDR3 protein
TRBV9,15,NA,CASSSRQGGNSPLHF
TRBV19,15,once,CASLPRGYGGDGYTF
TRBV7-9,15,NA,CASRSSGRAPGELFF
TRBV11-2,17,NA,CASSLVSGDGSYNEQFF
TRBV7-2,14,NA,CASSVSGGVWPQHF
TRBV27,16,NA,CASRKSNRGPNQPQHF
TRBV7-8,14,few,CASSLFRGSEKLFF
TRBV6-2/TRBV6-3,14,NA,CASSGTSGYNEQFF
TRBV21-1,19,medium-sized,CASSKAGTAYDLAKNIQYF
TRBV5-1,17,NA,CASSLYLGGSLVGELFF
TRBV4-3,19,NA,CASSHDLPRLAGAPYEQYF
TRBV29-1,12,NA,CSVDEGAGGYTF
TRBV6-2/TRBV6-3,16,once,CASSLRTGGGTDTQYF
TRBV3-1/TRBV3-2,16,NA,CASSQSTSGPYNEQFF
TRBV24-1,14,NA,CATSSPGAGQPQHF
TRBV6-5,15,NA,CASSYSGSGKNEQFF
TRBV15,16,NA,CATSRKTSGLSYEQYF
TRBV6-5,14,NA,CASSRQGARIGYTF
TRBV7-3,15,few,CASSLYGGAGYEQYF
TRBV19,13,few,CASSIGGAYEQYF
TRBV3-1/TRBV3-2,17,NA,CASTDRAGRRGHDTQYF
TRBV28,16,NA,CASSPGQQASNQPQHF
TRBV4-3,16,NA,CASSQHYREGAYEQYF
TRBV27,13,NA,CASSRLDNSIQYF
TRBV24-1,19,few,CATSDLLRLAGEGTDTQYF
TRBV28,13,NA,CASRPTGIDEQFF
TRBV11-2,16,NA,CASSLYARQRADTQYF
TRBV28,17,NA,CASSSIPPGLAVYEQYF
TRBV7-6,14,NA,CASRYEVGTDTQYF
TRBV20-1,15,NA,CSASYGAGRITEQYF
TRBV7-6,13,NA,CASSSEVDTEAFF
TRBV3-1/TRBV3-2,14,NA,CASSQAPPLREQFF
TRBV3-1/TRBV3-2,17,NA,CASSQHGTSGSADTQYF
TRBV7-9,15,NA,CASSSLSGSTDTQYF